The clone carrying this T cell receptor beta chain showed up just a few times. Its target is not known. The sample comes from a study of T-cell reconstitution after alpha-beta-depleted transplantation in children. Overall study findings and caveats: Several hundred expanded graft clones reportedly supplied alpha-beta T cells about two months after transplant. Counts and diversity of T cells one year after transplant came mostly from newly produced T cells.

Unique molecular identifiers were used to barcode this TCRbeta library. TCRdb independently ran MiXCR on the PCR reads; one entry per CDR3 protein. Of some 830,000 distinct CDR3 sequences listed, under 20% are singletons. This CDR3 is built from 15 residues. J gave up 5 bases and V 5 bases, and 5 bases lay outside the gene matches. Germline CDR1 and CDR2: SGHRS and YFSETQ. The source of this sequence is a male patient under 18 who had a stem cell transplant for acute lymphoblastic leukemia, so the T cells may come from the graft donor. The specimen was PBMCs, mostly from graft donor cells, collected 360 days after TCRalphabeta/CD19-depleted stem cell transplant. This sequence joins TRBV5-1 and TRBJ2-5; 14 nucleotides align to TRBD2. The CDR3 DNA reads TGCGCCAGCAGGGCCGGGACTAGCGGGAGTGAGACCCAGTACTTC. Translated: CASRAGTSGSETQYF.